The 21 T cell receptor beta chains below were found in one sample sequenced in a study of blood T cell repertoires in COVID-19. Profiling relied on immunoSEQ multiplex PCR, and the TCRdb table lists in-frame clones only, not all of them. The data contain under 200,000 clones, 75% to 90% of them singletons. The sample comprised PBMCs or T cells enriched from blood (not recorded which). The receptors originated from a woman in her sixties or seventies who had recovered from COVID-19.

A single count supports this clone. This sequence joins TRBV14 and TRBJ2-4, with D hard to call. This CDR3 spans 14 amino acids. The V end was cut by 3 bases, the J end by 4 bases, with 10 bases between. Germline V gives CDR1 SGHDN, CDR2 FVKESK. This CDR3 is CASSHTGLKNIQYF. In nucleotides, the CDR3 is TGTGCCAGCAGCCACACTGGGCTTAAAAACATTCAGTACTTC.

The CDR3 reads CATSRGQTNTGELFF. For the CDR3, the DNA is TGTGCCACCAGCAGAGGACAAACCAACACCGGGGAGCTGTTTTTT. The chain recombines TRBV15 with TRBJ2-2, with D hard to call. V lost 1 base, J lost 2 bases, and 8 bases lay in between. Germline lookup yields CDR1 LNHNV and CDR2 YYDKDF (reference sequence). CDR3 length: 15 residues.

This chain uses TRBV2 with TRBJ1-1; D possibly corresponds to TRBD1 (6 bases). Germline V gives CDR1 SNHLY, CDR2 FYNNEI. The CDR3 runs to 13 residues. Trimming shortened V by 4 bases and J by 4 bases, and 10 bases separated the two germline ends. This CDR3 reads CASSVQQGTEAFF. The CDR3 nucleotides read TGTGCCAGCAGTGTCCAACAGGGCACTGAAGCTTTCTTT.

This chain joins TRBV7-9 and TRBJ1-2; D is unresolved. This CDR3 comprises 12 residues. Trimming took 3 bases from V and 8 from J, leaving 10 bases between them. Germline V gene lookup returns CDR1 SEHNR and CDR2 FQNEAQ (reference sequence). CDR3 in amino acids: CASSFRSLGYTF. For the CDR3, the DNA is TGTGCCAGCAGCTTCCGTTCTTTGGGCTACACCTTC. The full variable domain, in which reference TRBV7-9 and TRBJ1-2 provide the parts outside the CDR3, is DTGVSQNPRHKITKRGQNVTFRCDPISEHNRLYWYRQTLGQGPEFLTYFQNEAQLEKSRLLSDRFSAERPKGSFSTLEIQRTEQGDSAMYLCASSFRSLGYTFGSGTRLTVV.

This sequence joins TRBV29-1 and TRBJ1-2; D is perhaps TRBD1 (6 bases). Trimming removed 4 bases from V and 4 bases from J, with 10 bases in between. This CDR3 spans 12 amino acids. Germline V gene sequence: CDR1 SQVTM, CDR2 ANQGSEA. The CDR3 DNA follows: TGCAGCGTTGCGGACAGTCCCTATGGCTACACCTTC. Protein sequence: CSVADSPYGYTF.

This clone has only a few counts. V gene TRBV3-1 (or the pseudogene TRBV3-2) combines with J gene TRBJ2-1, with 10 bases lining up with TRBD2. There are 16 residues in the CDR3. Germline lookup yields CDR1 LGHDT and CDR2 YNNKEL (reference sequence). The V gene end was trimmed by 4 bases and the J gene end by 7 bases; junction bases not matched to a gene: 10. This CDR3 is CASSLALAGVGNEQFF. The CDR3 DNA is TGTGCCAGCAGCCTGGCGCTAGCGGGAGTGGGGAATGAGCAGTTCTTC.

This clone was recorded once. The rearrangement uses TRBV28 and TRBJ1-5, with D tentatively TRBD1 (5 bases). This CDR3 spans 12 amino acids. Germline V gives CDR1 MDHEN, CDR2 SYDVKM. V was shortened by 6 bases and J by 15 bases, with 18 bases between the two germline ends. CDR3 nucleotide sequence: TGTGCCAGCAGACCGACAGCAAGGTCTCTGCATTTT. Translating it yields CASRPTARSLHF. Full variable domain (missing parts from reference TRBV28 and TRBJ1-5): DVKVTQSSRYLVKRTGEKVFLECVQDMDHENMFWYRQDPGLGLRLIYFSYDVKMKEKGDIPEGYSVSREKKERFSLILESASTNQTSMYLCASRPTARSLHFGDGTRLSIL.

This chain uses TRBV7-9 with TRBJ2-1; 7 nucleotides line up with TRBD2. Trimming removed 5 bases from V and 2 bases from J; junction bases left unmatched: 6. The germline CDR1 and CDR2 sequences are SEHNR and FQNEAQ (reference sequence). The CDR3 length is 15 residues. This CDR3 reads CASSHSGRTYNEQFF. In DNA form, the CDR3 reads TGTGCCAGCAGCCATTCCGGGAGGACCTACAATGAGCAGTTCTTC.

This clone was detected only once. The CDR3 DNA reads TGTGCCAGCAGCGCCGGGACTAGCGGGACCCCCACAGATACGCAGTATTTT. It specifies CASSAGTSGTPTDTQYF. The V gene is TRBV28, the J gene TRBJ2-3, with TRBD2 identical over 13 bases. Germline V gene data show CDR1 as MDHEN and CDR2 as SYDVKM. CDR3 size: 17 residues. The J segment lost 2 bases and the V segment lost 6 bases, leaving 8 bases of the junction unmatched. The full variable domain, rest sourced from reference TRBV28 and TRBJ2-3, is DVKVTQSSRYLVKRTGEKVFLECVQDMDHENMFWYRQDPGLGLRLIYFSYDVKMKEKGDIPEGYSVSREKKERFSLILESASTNQTSMYLCASSAGTSGTPTDTQYFGPGTRLTVL.

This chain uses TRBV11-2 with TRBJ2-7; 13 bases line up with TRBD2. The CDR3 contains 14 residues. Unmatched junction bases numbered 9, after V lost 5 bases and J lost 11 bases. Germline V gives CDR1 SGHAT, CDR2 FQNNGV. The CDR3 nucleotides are TGTGCCAGCAGCCTCGGGACTAGCGGGATACGGGAGTACTTC. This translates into CASSLGTSGIREYF.

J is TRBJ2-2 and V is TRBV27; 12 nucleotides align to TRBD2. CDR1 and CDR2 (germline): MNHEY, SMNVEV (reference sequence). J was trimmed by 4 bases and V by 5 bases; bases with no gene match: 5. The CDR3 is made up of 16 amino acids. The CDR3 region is CASSLAGGRRTGELFF. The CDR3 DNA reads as TGTGCCAGCAGTCTAGCGGGGGGGCGTCGCACCGGGGAGCTGTTTTTT.

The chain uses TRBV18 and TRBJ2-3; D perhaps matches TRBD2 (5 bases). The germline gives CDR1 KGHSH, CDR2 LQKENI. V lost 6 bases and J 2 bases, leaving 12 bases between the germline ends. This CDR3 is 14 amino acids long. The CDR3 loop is CASSSTGNTDTQYF. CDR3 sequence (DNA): TGTGCCAGCTCCTCCACGGGGAACACAGATACGCAGTATTTT.

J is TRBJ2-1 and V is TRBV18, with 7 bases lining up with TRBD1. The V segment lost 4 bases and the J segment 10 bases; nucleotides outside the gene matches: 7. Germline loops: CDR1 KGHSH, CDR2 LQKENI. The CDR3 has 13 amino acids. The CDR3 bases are TGTGCCAGCTCACGGCACAGGGGCCACGAGCAGTTCTTC. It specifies CASSRHRGHEQFF.

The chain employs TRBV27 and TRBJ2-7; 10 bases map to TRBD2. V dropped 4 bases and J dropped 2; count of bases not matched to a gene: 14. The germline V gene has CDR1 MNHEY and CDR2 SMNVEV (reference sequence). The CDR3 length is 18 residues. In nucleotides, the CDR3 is TGTGCCAGCAGTTCTACGCCCGGGGGGCTAGCGGGAGCCTACGAGCAGTACTTC. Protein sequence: CASSSTPGGLAGAYEQYF.

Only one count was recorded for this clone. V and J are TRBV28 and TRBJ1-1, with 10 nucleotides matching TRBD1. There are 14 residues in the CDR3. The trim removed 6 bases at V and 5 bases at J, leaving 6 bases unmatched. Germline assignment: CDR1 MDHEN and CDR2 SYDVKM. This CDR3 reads CASSLDRGPTEAFF. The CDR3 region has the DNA TGTGCCAGCAGCTTAGACAGGGGGCCAACTGAAGCTTTCTTT.

The CDR3 here is CASSDAGDIWRLGNQPQHF. The CDR3 nucleotides are TGTGCCAGCAGTGATGCAGGGGATATATGGAGACTGGGCAATCAGCCCCAGCATTTT. The chain couples TRBV6-1 to TRBJ1-5; a possible D gene is TRBD1 (6 bases). Germline CDR1 and CDR2: MNHNS and SASEGT. This CDR3 has 19 amino acids. V gave up 3 bases and J gave up 2 bases, with 23 bases separating them.

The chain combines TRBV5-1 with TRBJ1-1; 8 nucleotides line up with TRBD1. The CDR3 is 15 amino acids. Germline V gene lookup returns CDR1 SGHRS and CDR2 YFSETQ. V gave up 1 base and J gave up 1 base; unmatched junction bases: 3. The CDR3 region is CASSLLGTGNTEAFF. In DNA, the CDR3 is TGCGCCAGCAGCTTGCTTGGGACAGGGAACACTGAAGCTTTCTTT. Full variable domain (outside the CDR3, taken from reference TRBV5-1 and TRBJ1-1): KAGVTQTPRYLIKTRGQQVTLSCSPISGHRSVSWYQQTPGQGLQFLFEYFSETQRNKGNFPGRFSGRQFSNSRSEMNVSTLELGDSALYLCASSLLGTGNTEAFFGQGTRLTVV.

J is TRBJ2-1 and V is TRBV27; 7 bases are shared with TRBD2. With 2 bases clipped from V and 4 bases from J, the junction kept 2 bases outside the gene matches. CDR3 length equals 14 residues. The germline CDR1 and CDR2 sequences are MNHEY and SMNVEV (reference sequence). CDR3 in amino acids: CASSLGRGYNEQFF. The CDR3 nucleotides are TGTGCCAGCAGTTTAGGGCGGGGGTACAATGAGCAGTTCTTC.

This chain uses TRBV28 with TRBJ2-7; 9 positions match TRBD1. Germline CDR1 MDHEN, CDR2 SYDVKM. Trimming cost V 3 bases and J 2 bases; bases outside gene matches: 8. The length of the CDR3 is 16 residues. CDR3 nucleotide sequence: TGTGCCAGCAGTTTCTCCGGGACAGGGAGAACCTACGAGCAGTACTTC. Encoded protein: CASSFSGTGRTYEQYF.

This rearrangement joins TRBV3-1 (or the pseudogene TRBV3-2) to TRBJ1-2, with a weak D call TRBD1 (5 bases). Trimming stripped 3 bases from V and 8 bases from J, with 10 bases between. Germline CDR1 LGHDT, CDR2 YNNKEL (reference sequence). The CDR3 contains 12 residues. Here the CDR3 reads CASSQSGNGYTF. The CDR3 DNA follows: TGTGCCAGCAGCCAGTCAGGGAACGGCTACACCTTC.

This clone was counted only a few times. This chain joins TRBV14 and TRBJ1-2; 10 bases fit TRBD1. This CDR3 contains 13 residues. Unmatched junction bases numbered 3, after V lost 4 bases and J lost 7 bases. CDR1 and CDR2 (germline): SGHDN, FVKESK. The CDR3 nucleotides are TGTGCCAGCAGCCCTAGGACAGGGGGTGGCTACACCTTC. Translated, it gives CASSPRTGGGYTF.